This record covers a single T cell receptor beta chain. What this receptor recognizes is not known. No much larger clone exists at a distance of one base, and base qualities are not known. From its cysteine to its phenylalanine, the CDR3 spans 15 amino acids. Here the CDR3 DNA is all that survives: 45 bases in frame from base 1. V gives up 1 base and J gives up 4 bases, and the segment between their germline ends measures 12 bases. From the germline V gene, CDR1 is SGDLS and CDR2 is YYNGEE. The data are from a study of OX40 agonist ivuxolimab in advanced cancers. Some background on the complete study: Ivuxolimab, which targeted the costimulatory receptor OX40 (CD134), was an agonistic, fully human IgG2 monoclonal antibody. Intravenous ivuxolimab was administered to patients every 2 weeks at six dose levels: 0.01, 0.1, 0.3, 1.5, 3 and 10 mg/kg. Of the approximately 50 dose-escalation patients, hepatocellular carcinoma was present in approximately 20, melanoma in some 15, renal cell carcinoma in 9 and head and neck cancer in 9. A male proportion of around 80% and a mean age of approximately 55 years, ranging from about 23 to 90, were recorded for the dose-escalation cohort. Patients were allowed to have had prior anti-PD-1, anti-PD-L1 or anti-CTLA-4 therapy, and approximately 40% of the dose-escalation patients had been treated with checkpoint inhibitors. Partial responses occurred in three dose-escalation patients: two with cutaneous melanoma and one with hepatocellular carcinoma. Peripheral TCRbeta sequencing aimed to test whether ivuxolimab altered TCR sequence diversity and caused clonal T-cell expansion. The paper describes the monotherapy dose-escalation part (N ≈ 49 patients) of the phase I trial of ivuxolimab. Study-wide findings and limitations: On average, CD8+ T cells showed more expanded clones than CD4+ T cells after ivuxolimab. Partial responders in the 0.1-3.0 mg/kg groups had among the lowest normalized peripheral clonal expansion, especially among CD8+ T cells. The antigen specificity of the peripheral T cells that underwent clonal expansion was not determined. Low levels of normalized T-cell clonal expansion were also shown by some nonresponding patients. Clonal expansion of both CD4+ and CD8+ blood T cells was observed from baseline to week 6 at doses 0.1 to 3.0 mg/kg.

Patients with a history of autoimmune disease or receiving systemic immunosuppression were excluded from the trial. Peripheral blood for TCR sequencing was drawn from every dose cohort at baseline, at cycle 4 day 1 and at cycle 7 day 1. Samples came from an open-label, multicenter, first-in-human phase I dose-escalation trial of ivuxolimab. The trial enrolled adults with locally advanced or metastatic head and neck squamous cell, hepatocellular, melanoma or renal cell carcinoma. Before TCR sequencing, CD4+ T cells and CD8+ T cells from peripheral blood were sorted into separate populations. To sequence the TCRbeta CDR3 region, genomic DNA was isolated from the sorted cells. TCRbeta CDR3 regions were sequenced using the immunoSEQ Assay. TCRdb carries this immuneACCESS record with in-frame sequences only. Its versions omit some clonotypes, under half of them owing to an unresolved V gene in the studies checked, with the rest unexplained. The sample table records around 26,000 clones; around 77% of these occur just once. About 13% of the sample goes to the ten largest clones.

The receptor was isolated from an adult with an advanced solid tumor such as melanoma, head and neck, liver or kidney cancer. The receptor chain draws on TRBV9 and TRBJ2-1; TRBD2 is a weak D gene call, 7 bases matching. The specimen comprised CD4+ or CD8+ T cells sorted from blood, sampled in a trial of the OX40 agonist ivuxolimab. The CDR3 sequence is CASSVSRGAYNEQFF. The nucleotide sequence reads TGTGCCAGCAGCGTAAGCCGGGGGGCATACAATGAGCAGTTCTTC.